The T cell receptor (beta chain) described here comes from a study of OX40 agonist ivuxolimab in advanced cancers. Some clones are missing from TCRdb's copy, which holds only in-frame ones; the method was immunoSEQ multiplex PCR. The sample lists approximately 82,000 clones, roughly 90% occurring once. Note on this clone: The sample carries other DNA sequences with the same CDR3.

The germline gives CDR1 SGHRS, CDR2 YFSETQ. The CDR3 has 14 residues. The V gene lost 0 bases and the J gene lost 5 bases, with 9 bases spanning the gap. This material consisted of CD4+ or CD8+ T cells sorted from blood, taken in a trial of the OX40 agonist ivuxolimab. This TCR came from an adult with an advanced solid tumor such as melanoma, head and neck, liver or kidney cancer. The genes are TRBV5-1 and TRBJ2-1; the D gene is possibly TRBD2 (6 bases). The CDR3 nucleotides are TGCGCCAGCAGCTTGGGCGGGACGGACAATGAGCAGTTCTTC. As protein: CASSLGGTDNEQFF.